A selection of T cell receptor beta chains follows, all from one sample in a study of T cell changes during pregnancy in multiple sclerosis. Produced via immunoSEQ multiplex PCR; TCRdb's table is partial and in-frame only. This table holds fewer than 90,000 clones, about 90% found once. The sample in question was peripheral blood, obtained in the second trimester of pregnancy. All receptors derive from a female donor with multiple sclerosis, enrolled in a pregnancy study. Each CDR3 is given with its conserved first and last residue. Fields, in order: V gene, J gene, clone size, D gene, CDR3 protein, CDR3 DNA. A D gene is named only where the DNA matches it firmly. Rows give clone size only sometimes, using once, few, many, or a class for an expanded clone.

TRBV9	TRBJ2-1	-	TRBD2	CASSPLLSGGPYNEQFF	TGTGCCAGCAGCCCTCTCCTCAGCGGGGGACCTTACAATGAGCAGTTCTTC
TRBV4-3	TRBJ2-7	few	-	CASSPPGGDEQYF	TGCGCCAGCAGCCCGCCAGGAGGAGACGAGCAGTACTTC
TRBV20-1	TRBJ2-1	-	-	CSANRYNEQFF	TGCAGTGCTAATAGATACAATGAGCAGTTCTTC
TRBV6-4	TRBJ2-2	-	TRBD1	CASSPLMGQSTGELFF	TGTGCCAGCAGTCCCTTGATGGGACAGAGCACCGGGGAGCTGTTTTTT
TRBV9	TRBJ1-2	few	-	CASSVDQDNYGYTF	TGTGCCAGCAGCGTCGACCAGGATAACTATGGCTACACCTTC
TRBV7-2	TRBJ1-4	-	TRBD1	CASSLASTGPNEKLFF	TGTGCCAGCAGCTTGGCCTCGACAGGGCCGAATGAAAAACTGTTTTTT
TRBV7-3	TRBJ1-1	few	-	CASSPFWGVEAFF	TGTGCCAGCAGCCCCTTTTGGGGGGTTGAAGCTTTCTTT
TRBV19	TRBJ1-1	-	TRBD1	CASSRAGGLRNTEAFF	TGTGCCAGTAGTCGGGCAGGGGGCTTAAGGAACACTGAAGCTTTCTTT
TRBV9	TRBJ2-3	-	TRBD1	CASRPPGQGTDTQYF	TGTGCCAGCAGGCCTCCGGGACAGGGAACAGATACGCAGTATTTT
TRBV6-1	TRBJ2-3	few	TRBD1	CASRETGPTDTQYF	TGTGCCAGCAGAGAGACAGGGCCCACAGATACGCAGTATTTT
TRBV7-2	TRBJ1-2	-	-	CASRPGVGSFYGYTF	TGTGCCAGCAGACCCGGGGTTGGAAGTTTCTATGGCTACACCTTC
TRBV2	TRBJ2-7	-	-	CASSEEAGPYEQYF	TGTGCCAGCAGTGAAGAGGCGGGGCCGTACGAGCAGTACTTC
TRBV6-1	TRBJ2-7	-	TRBD1	CASSAAGGEQYF	TGTGCCAGCAGTGCCGCAGGGGGCGAGCAGTACTTC
TRBV12-5	TRBJ2-3	-	-	CASTSPADTQYF	TGTGCTAGTACGAGCCCGGCAGATACGCAGTATTTT
TRBV27	TRBJ2-1	-	-	CASSTTGWGLYNEQFF	TGTGCCAGCAGCACTACAGGGTGGGGCCTCTACAATGAGCAGTTCTTC
TRBV7-2	TRBJ2-2	-	-	CASTPDRELFF	TGTGCCAGCACCCCGGACAGGGAGCTGTTTTTT
TRBV5-1	TRBJ2-7	once	TRBD2	CASSSGLAGGFSYEQYF	TGCGCCAGCAGCTCGGGACTAGCGGGGGGATTCTCCTACGAGCAGTACTTC
TRBV4-1	TRBJ1-1	once	-	CASSQDPGSNTEAFF	TGCGCCAGCAGCCAAGATCCAGGTTCGAACACTGAAGCTTTCTTT
TRBV4-1	TRBJ1-2	once	TRBD1	CASSSIGTGKNYGYTF	TGCGCCAGCAGCTCGATAGGGACAGGGAAGAACTATGGCTACACCTTC
TRBV9	TRBJ1-2	-	-	CASSVDRGESGYTF	TGTGCCAGCAGCGTAGATCGGGGAGAGAGTGGCTACACCTTC
TRBV9	TRBJ2-6	-	TRBD1	CASSAQGDGANVLTF	TGTGCCAGCAGCGCGCAGGGGGATGGGGCCAACGTCCTGACTTTC
TRBV4-3	TRBJ1-3	-	-	CASSQDVVSSGNTIYF	TGCGCCAGCAGCCAAGATGTAGTGAGCTCTGGAAACACCATATATTTT
TRBV4-2	TRBJ2-5	-	TRBD2	CASSQRLAGAQETQYF	TGTGCCAGCAGCCAACGACTAGCGGGGGCCCAAGAGACCCAGTACTTC